The next 27 T cell receptor beta chains were all read from a single sample in a study of identical twins. TCRdb used MiXCR to reprocess the 5' RACE reads, holding one entry per CDR3 protein. The data hold roughly 290,000 distinct CDR3 sequences, with about 8% observed a single time. The sample was also linked to a second study, of yellow fever vaccine responses in identical twins.

The sample consisted of memory (CD45RO+) T cells sorted from blood. Source of these receptors: a woman between 18 and 30 years old in good health.

This clonotype was found a few times. The rearrangement joins TRBV19 to TRBJ1-3; tentatively, D is TRBD1 (5 bases). Germline CDR1 reads LNHDA; CDR2 reads SQIVND (reference sequence). The CDR3 is 15 residues long. Trimming cost V 5 bases and J 0 bases, with 11 bases left between them. CDR3 nucleotides: TGTGCCAGTAGTGTGGACGGGGCCTCTGGAAACACCATATATTTT. Translated, it gives CASSVDGASGNTIYF. The variable domain in full, with the rest retrieved from reference TRBV19 and TRBJ1-3, is DGGITQSPKYLFRKEGQNVTLSCEQNLNHDAMYWYRQDPGQGLRLIYYSQIVNDFQKGDIAEGYSVSREKKESFPLTVTSAQKNPTAFYLCASSVDGASGNTIYFGEGSWLTVV.

The V gene is TRBV5-1, the J gene TRBJ2-7; TRBD1 might be the D (6 bases). CDR1 and CDR2 (germline): SGHRS, YFSETQ. The CDR3 runs 15 residues. V was shortened by 3 bases and J by 0 bases, with 13 bases between the two germline ends. The CDR3 region is CASSSQGGLSYEQYF. In DNA form, the CDR3 reads TGCGCCAGCAGCTCACAAGGGGGTCTCTCCTACGAGCAGTACTTC.

Ten or more counts support this clonotype. The CDR3 sequence: CASSQVASSTEAFF. CDR3 nucleotides: TGTGCCAGCAGCCAAGTTGCGAGCAGCACTGAAGCTTTCTTT. The chain recombines TRBV14 with TRBJ1-1; D gene ambiguous. V was clipped by 1 base and J by 4 bases, with 10 bases between them. The CDR3 runs 14 residues. CDR1 SGHDN and CDR2 FVKESK come from the germline V gene.

The rearrangement links TRBV25-1 to TRBJ2-5, with TRBD1 matching over 8 bases. The V and J ends lost 7 bases and 2 bases, in that order; junction bases with no gene match: 3. Looked up from germline, CDR1 is MGHDK and CDR2 is SYGVNS. The CDR3 is made up of 13 amino acids. CDR3 DNA: TGTGCCAGCATAAGGACAGGGCAAGAGACCCAGTACTTC. It is translated as CASIRTGQETQYF.

There are many counts of this clonotype. This chain connects TRBV20-1 to TRBJ2-5; maybe TRBD1 (6 bases). The CDR3 length is 15 residues. Trimming cost V 1 base and J 2 bases, with 14 bases left between them. The V gene's germline CDR1 is DFQATT and CDR2 SNEGSKA (reference sequence). The CDR3 DNA sequence: TGCAGTGCTAGAGGGAGCGAGGGACAACAAGAGACCCAGTACTTC. Translating gives CSARGSEGQQETQYF.

This clonotype showed up just a few times. The V and J genes are TRBV2 and TRBJ2-3, with 7 nucleotides matching TRBD1. Germline V gives CDR1 SNHLY, CDR2 FYNNEI. V shed 6 bases, J shed 8 bases, and the junction held 5 bases outside the gene matches. This CDR3 contains 12 residues. The CDR3 spells CASRETGSTQYF. The DNA of the CDR3 is TGTGCCAGCAGGGAGACAGGGTCTACGCAGTATTTT.

This clonotype turned up a few times. V gene TRBV5-6 combines with J gene TRBJ2-7; D not resolved. Germline CDR1 is SGHDT and CDR2 is YYEEEE. The CDR3 contains 16 residues. Trimming left V 1 base short and J 2 bases short, with 16 bases between. CDR3 sequence: CASSLYWVSAPYEQYF. The CDR3 DNA reads as TGTGCCAGCAGCTTGTATTGGGTTTCGGCTCCCTACGAGCAGTACTTC.

The chain joins TRBV11-3 to TRBJ2-3; 10 bases are a match to TRBD2. Germline trimming cut 0 bases from V and 3 bases from J; bases unmatched to any gene: 6. In germline, CDR1 is SGHNT, CDR2 YENEEA. This CDR3 has 17 residues. CDR3 protein: CASSLDLAGVSTDTQYF. In nucleotides, the CDR3 is TGTGCCAGCAGCTTAGATCTAGCGGGAGTTTCGACAGATACGCAGTATTTT.

The sample holds many counts of this clonotype. The genes are TRBV4-1 and TRBJ2-1, with TRBD2 as a possible D gene (5 bases). The CDR3 is 15 amino acids. CDR1 is MGHRA, CDR2 YSYEKL, per germline. V dropped 3 bases and J dropped 0 bases, with 9 bases sitting between them. In nucleotides, the CDR3 is TGCGCCAGCAGCCAGGACTTCCCCTCCTACAATGAGCAGTTCTTC. It encodes CASSQDFPSYNEQFF.

This clonotype has a count of ten or more. The chain links TRBV28 to TRBJ1-1; tentatively, D is TRBD1 (6 bases). With 8 bases removed from V and 5 bases from J, the gap between germline ends came to 21 bases. This CDR3 has 15 amino acids. Germline lookup yields CDR1 MDHEN and CDR2 SYDVKM. The chain's CDR3 is CASGHGGGSGTEAFF. CDR3 bases: TGTGCCAGCGGCCACGGAGGGGGAAGTGGGACTGAAGCTTTCTTT.

This clonotype occurred many times. This chain links TRBV28 with TRBJ2-1; TRBD1 agrees at 8 bases. This CDR3 is 14 amino acids long. Germline-derived CDR1 and CDR2 are MDHEN and SYDVKM. J was trimmed by 5 bases and V by 7 bases; bases with no gene match: 7. In nucleotides, the CDR3 is TGTGCCAGCACCCCAGGGGGCAGTCACAATGAGCAGTTCTTC. Translating it yields CASTPGGSHNEQFF.

The genes are TRBV24-1 and TRBJ2-1, with D possibly TRBD2 on 5 matching bases. V was pared by 3 bases and J by 2 bases, with 10 bases between. CDR1 and CDR2 (germline): KGHDR, SFDVKD. The CDR3 runs to 15 residues. CDR3 nucleotide sequence: TGTGCCACCAGTGATCGGACTGGAACCTACAATGAGCAGTTCTTC. Encoded protein: CATSDRTGTYNEQFF.

The chain has TRBV7-8 and TRBJ1-2; D unresolved. Trimming cost V 1 base and J 1 base, with 13 bases left between them. CDR1 is SGHVS, CDR2 FQNEAQ, per germline. The CDR3 is 16 amino acids. CDR3 coding DNA: TGTGCCAGCAGCTTAGTTGCGGGAACGCATAACTATGGCTACACCTTC. It specifies CASSLVAGTHNYGYTF.

The table lists this clonotype with a few counts. The V gene is TRBV11-2, the J gene TRBJ2-7, with 7 bases fitting TRBD1. There are 14 residues in the CDR3. The germline V gene has CDR1 SGHAT and CDR2 FQNNGV. Trimming took 7 bases from V and 2 from J; bases not matched to a gene: 8. CDR3 nucleotides: TGTGCCAGCACCCTAAGCACAGGGGCCTACGAGCAGTACTTC. Translating it yields CASTLSTGAYEQYF.

This clonotype was counted only a few times. The V and J genes are TRBV11-2 and TRBJ2-1; TRBD2 matches 9 bases. J was trimmed by 3 bases and V by 2 bases; bases with no gene match: 17. The germline gives CDR1 SGHAT, CDR2 FQNNGV. There are 20 residues in the CDR3. As DNA, the CDR3 is TGTGCCAGCAGCTTATCCGGACTGGGGGATCAGCGGGAGGTCTACAATGAGCAGTTCTTC. Translation gives CASSLSGLGDQREVYNEQFF. The variable domain in full, with the rest retrieved from reference TRBV11-2 and TRBJ2-1, is EAGVAQSPRYKIIEKRQSVAFWCNPISGHATLYWYQQILGQGPKLLIQFQNNGVVDDSQLPKDRFSAERLKGVDSTLKIQPAKLEDSAVYLCASSLSGLGDQREVYNEQFFGPGTRLTVL.

This clonotype was recorded at least ten times. The CDR3 coding sequence is TGCAGCGTTGCCAGTCCCGGGGAGCTGTTTTTT. Translated, it gives CSVASPGELFF. This sequence joins TRBV29-1 and TRBJ2-2; D is uncertain. V was cut by 4 bases and J by 6 bases, with 6 bases left in between. CDR1 and CDR2 (germline): SQVTM, ANQGSEA. There are 11 residues in the CDR3.

This clonotype was picked up many times. The rearrangement uses TRBV20-1 and TRBJ1-2, with a weak D call TRBD1 (6 bases). CDR3 size: 13 residues. V lost 7 bases and J lost 4, with 16 bases in between. CDR1 is DFQATT and CDR2 is SNEGSKA in the germline V gene (reference sequence). This CDR3 reads CSVTRQEAYGYTF. The CDR3 coding sequence is TGCAGTGTCACGAGACAGGAAGCCTATGGCTACACCTTC.

The chain is built from TRBV5-6 and TRBJ2-3, with a weak D call TRBD2 (6 bases). The CDR3 has 14 residues. The germline V gene encodes CDR1 SGHDT and CDR2 YYEEEE. The V gene lost 2 bases and the J gene lost 2 bases, with 9 bases spanning the gap. CDR3 DNA sequence: TGTGCCAGCAGCTTTGCGGGGCTCACAGATACGCAGTATTTT. Its protein product is CASSFAGLTDTQYF. Full variable domain (outside the CDR3, taken from reference TRBV5-6 and TRBJ2-3): DAGVTQSPTHLIKTRGQQVTLRCSPKSGHDTVSWYQQALGQGPQFIFQYYEEEERQRGNFPDRFSGHQFPNYSSELNVNALLLGDSALYLCASSFAGLTDTQYFGPGTRLTVL.

The V gene is TRBV5-1, the J gene TRBJ2-7; 9 nucleotides match TRBD2. Trimming took 3 bases from V and 2 from J; bases not matched to a gene: 3. The CDR3 has 14 residues. Germline CDR1 and CDR2: SGHRS and YFSETQ. Written as DNA, the CDR3 is TGCGCCAGCAGCTCGGGACTAGCTCCCTACGAGCAGTACTTC. It codes for CASSSGLAPYEQYF. The variable domain in full, completed from reference TRBV5-1 and TRBJ2-7, reads KAGVTQTPRYLIKTRGQQVTLSCSPISGHRSVSWYQQTPGQGLQFLFEYFSETQRNKGNFPGRFSGRQFSNSRSEMNVSTLELGDSALYLCASSSGLAPYEQYFGPGTRLTVT.

This clonotype has a count of ten or more. The chain uses TRBV14 and TRBJ1-2; D uncertain. The V and J ends lost 1 base and 7 bases respectively, with 16 bases between them. This CDR3 comprises 15 residues. Germline lookup yields CDR1 SGHDN and CDR2 FVKESK. The CDR3 loop is CASSQGVGVAAGYTF. The CDR3 DNA reads TGTGCCAGCAGCCAAGGTGTCGGAGTGGCGGCTGGCTACACCTTC.

This clonotype was observed many times. The CDR3 region has the DNA TGTGCCAGCAGTTTCCACGACAGGCCGGGGGAGCAGTACGTC. It translates to CASSFHDRPGEQYV. This sequence joins TRBV12-3 or TRBV12-4 and TRBJ2-7; D may be TRBD1 (6 bases). V was shortened by 3 bases and J by 7 bases, with 16 bases between the two germline ends. This CDR3 spans 14 amino acids.

The V gene is TRBV12-3 or TRBV12-4, the J gene TRBJ1-5; D remains unclear. The CDR3 sequence is 17 residues long. Trimming left V 8 bases short and J 1 base short, with 21 bases between. CDR3 nucleotides: TGTGCCAGCCCCCCCCCGGATCCAAGCTCCAGCAATCAGCCCCAGCATTTT. Translation: CASPPPDPSSSNQPQHF.

The chain joins TRBV4-1 to TRBJ2-1, with TRBD1 identical over 7 bases. V gave up 0 bases and J gave up 8 bases; unmatched junction bases: 19. Germline loops: CDR1 MGHRA, CDR2 YSYEKL. This CDR3 has 19 amino acids. In nucleotides, the CDR3 is TGCGCCAGCAGCCAAGAATGGGCAGGGGGTATCATTAGAGGGTATGAGCAGTTCTTC. Its translation: CASSQEWAGGIIRGYEQFF.

This clonotype appeared many times. The chain is built from TRBV5-1 and TRBJ1-1; D uncertain. Germline lookup yields CDR1 SGHRS and CDR2 YFSETQ. V lost 4 bases and J lost 0, with 16 bases in between. The CDR3 contains 16 residues. The CDR3 loop is CASSPDRTAMNTEAFF. The CDR3, as DNA: TGCGCCAGCAGCCCGGACCGGACTGCAATGAACACTGAAGCTTTCTTT.

J is TRBJ2-4 and V is TRBV7-9; tentative D call: TRBD1 (7 bases). There are 17 residues in the CDR3. The V end lost 0 bases, the J end lost 0 bases, and 12 bases lay between the germline ends. The germline V gene has CDR1 SEHNR and CDR2 FQNEAQ (reference sequence). The CDR3: CASSLAAGGLAKNIQYF. CDR3 DNA sequence: TGTGCCAGCAGCTTAGCGGCAGGGGGGCTAGCCAAAAACATTCAGTACTTC.

This clonotype was recorded at least ten times. The chain couples TRBV4-2 to TRBJ2-5; the D gene is possibly TRBD2 (6 bases). V lost 2 bases and J lost 2, with 18 bases in between. Germline-derived CDR1 and CDR2 are LGHNA and YNFKEQ. This CDR3 is 17 amino acids long. The CDR3 bases are TGTGCCAGCAGCCAATTACGGGGCGGGGTCCAACAAGAGACCCAGTACTTC. Its protein is CASSQLRGGVQQETQYF.

This sequence joins TRBV2 and TRBJ2-4; D is perhaps TRBD1 (6 bases). The CDR3 consists of 13 residues. V was pared by 7 bases and J by 10 bases, with 17 bases between. CDR1 is SNHLY and CDR2 is FYNNEI in the germline V gene. The CDR3 sequence: CASMPWTGHIQYF. The CDR3 coding sequence is TGTGCCAGCATGCCCTGGACGGGACATATTCAGTACTTC.